What follows is one T cell receptor (beta chain) and its context. Authors' methods: Amplification of reference gene primers provided the estimated nucleated cell counts. The repertoire was sequenced with immunoSEQ multiplex PCR; TCRdb's copy has only in-frame clones and lacks some. The DNA was the basis for D and trimming; V, J and clone size are from that table. This table has hundreds of thousands of clones, more than 70% appearing once. The data stem from a study of blood T cell repertoires in COVID-19. This CDR3 contains 15 residues. The V segment lost 2 bases and the J segment 5 bases; nucleotides outside the gene matches: 8. Germline V gene data show CDR1 as GTSNPN and CDR2 as SVGIG (reference sequence).

This clonotype was obtained from a woman aged 25 to 45 who had recovered from COVID-19. The chain links TRBV30 to TRBJ2-1; 8 nucleotides agree with TRBD2. Sequencing was carried out using peripheral blood. The DNA for the CDR3 is TGTGCCTGGAGTCCGGGACTAGGGCTAGACAATGAGCAGTTCTTC. Translating gives CAWSPGLGLDNEQFF.